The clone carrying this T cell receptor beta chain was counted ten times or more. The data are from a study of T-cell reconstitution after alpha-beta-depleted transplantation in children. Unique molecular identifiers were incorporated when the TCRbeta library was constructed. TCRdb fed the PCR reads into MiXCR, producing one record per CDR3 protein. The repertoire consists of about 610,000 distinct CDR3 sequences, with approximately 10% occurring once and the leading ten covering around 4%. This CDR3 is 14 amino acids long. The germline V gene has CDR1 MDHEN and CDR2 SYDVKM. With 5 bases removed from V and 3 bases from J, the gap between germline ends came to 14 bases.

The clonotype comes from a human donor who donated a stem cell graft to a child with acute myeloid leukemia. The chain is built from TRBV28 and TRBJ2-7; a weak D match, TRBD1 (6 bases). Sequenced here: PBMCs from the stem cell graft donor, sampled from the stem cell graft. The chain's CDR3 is CASSVTGKDYEQYF. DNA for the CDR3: TGTGCCAGCAGTGTGACAGGCAAAGACTACGAGCAGTACTTC.